These 2 T cell receptor beta chains came from one sample sequenced in a study of CD8 T cells in Susac syndrome. Reverse transcription of about 0.45 to 1 ug RNA was carried out with random hexamers. TCRdb processed the immunoSEQ multiplex PCR reads anew with MiXCR; each CDR3 protein has one entry. This table holds about 170,000 distinct CDR3 sequences, under 95% found once. Sequencing used CD4+ T cells from PBMCs. These TCRs come from a human donor with multiple sclerosis.

The chain employs TRBV5-6 and TRBJ2-1; TRBD1 might be the D (5 bases). Trimming removed 0 bases at V and 4 bases at J, with 11 bases between. Germline CDR1 SGHDT, CDR2 YYEEEE. This CDR3 is built from 15 residues. In DNA, the CDR3 is TGTGCCAGCAGCTTGGTGGGCAGGGATTACAATGAGCAGTTCTTC. It codes for CASSLVGRDYNEQFF.

The chain combines TRBV7-8 with TRBJ1-4; 7 bases match TRBD1. Trimming removed 5 bases from V and 5 bases from J; junction bases left unmatched: 5. CDR3 length equals 14 residues. CDR1 is SGHVS and CDR2 is FQNEAQ in the germline V gene. Here the CDR3 reads CASSHRDSNEKLFF. The CDR3, as DNA: TGTGCCAGCAGCCACCGGGACAGCAATGAAAAACTGTTTTTT.